Listed below are T cell receptor beta chains from one sample, sequenced in a study of blood T cells in healthy people across ages. TCRdb redid the calling of the 5' RACE reads with MiXCR, one entry per CDR3 protein. In the table there are about 680,000 distinct CDR3 sequences, more than 40% of which are singletons. Material: blood. The receptors here all came from a woman aged 55 to 70 in good health. CDR3s include the opening cysteine and the closing phenylalanine or tryptophan. D genes are given only for firm matches. Clone size is shown for a subset of rows, as once, few, many or a class of expanded clone.

few	-	TRBV29-1	TRBJ2-4	CSVRQKLAKNIQYF	TGCAGCGTTAGACAGAAGCTAGCCAAAAACATTCAGTACTTC
-	TRBD1	TRBV6-5	TRBJ2-5	CASSRQGAKGETQYF	TGTGCCAGCAGCCGACAGGGGGCGAAGGGAGAGACCCAGTACTTC
-	TRBD2	TRBV7-9	TRBJ2-7	CASSPLEASGRRPYEQYF	TGTGCCAGCAGCCCACTAGAGGCGAGCGGGAGGAGGCCCTACGAGCAGTACTTC
-	TRBD1	TRBV29-1	TRBJ1-6	CSVQGDLNSPLHF	TGCAGCGTTCAGGGGGACCTGAATTCACCCCTCCACTTT
few	-	TRBV6-6	TRBJ2-1	CASSYSETGNEQFF	TGTGCCAGCAGTTACTCGGAGACAGGCAATGAGCAGTTCTTC
-	-	TRBV2	TRBJ2-3	CASTADGSADTQYF	TGTGCCAGCACCGCGGACGGGAGTGCAGATACGCAGTATTTT
few	-	TRBV20-1	TRBJ2-3	CSCAFLDTQYF	TGCAGTTGCGCTTTTCTAGATACGCAGTATTTT
-	TRBD2	TRBV4-2	TRBJ2-2	CASSQDSDGRHTGELFF	TGTGCCAGCAGCCAAGATTCTGACGGGAGGCACACCGGGGAGCTGTTTTTT
few	TRBD2	TRBV29-1	TRBJ2-3	CSVDPSGIKETDTQYF	TGCAGCGTTGACCCTAGCGGGATTAAGGAGACAGATACGCAGTATTTT
-	-	TRBV12-3/TRBV12-4	TRBJ2-7	CASSFQSSYEQYF	TGTGCCAGCAGTTTTCAGAGCTCCTACGAGCAGTACTTC
many	-	TRBV5-1	TRBJ1-4	CASSRGTLDNEKLFF	TGCGCCAGCAGCCGGGGGACGTTGGATAATGAAAAACTGTTTTTT
few	-	TRBV20-1	TRBJ2-5	CSARARPPRKVTQYF	TGCAGTGCTAGAGCCCGACCGCCGAGGAAAGTGACCCAGTACTTT
few	TRBD1	TRBV7-2	TRBJ2-7	CASSLGTGGATYEQYF	TGTGCCAGCAGCTTAGGCACAGGGGGCGCAACCTACGAGCAGTACTTC
-	TRBD2	TRBV7-9	TRBJ2-3	CASPTSSGNPSTDTQYF	TGTGCCAGCCCTACATCTAGCGGCAATCCTAGCACAGATACGCAGTATTTT
few	-	TRBV6-5	TRBJ2-1	CASSYSATANSYNEQFF	TGTGCCAGCAGTTACTCGGCGACTGCCAACTCCTACAATGAGCAGTTCTTC
-	-	TRBV28	TRBJ1-1	CASSSGGSGNTEAFF	TGTGCCAGCAGTTCGGGGGGATCGGGGAACACTGAAGCTTTCTTT
-	-	TRBV5-1	TRBJ1-5	CASSPTSGVQPQHF	TGCGCCAGCAGCCCAACTTCAGGGGTTCAGCCCCAGCATTTT
-	-	TRBV4-3	TRBJ2-3	CASSKSQTGRGGTDTQYF	TGCGCCAGCAGCAAATCCCAAACGGGACGCGGCGGCACAGATACGCAGTATTTT
-	-	TRBV7-2	TRBJ1-2	CASSLFSGADYGYTF	TGTGCCAGCAGCTTATTTAGCGGGGCTGACTATGGCTACACCTTC
few	TRBD2	TRBV12-3/TRBV12-4	TRBJ2-1	CASLPPTSVSSYNEQFF	TGTGCCAGCCTCCCACCCACTAGCGTGAGCTCCTACAATGAGCAGTTCTTC
-	-	TRBV9	TRBJ2-6	CASSAGAGANVLTF	TGTGCCAGCAGCGCAGGGGCTGGGGCCAACGTCCTGACTTTC
-	TRBD2	TRBV20-1	TRBJ2-3	CSAREAGGGADTQYF	TGCAGTGCTAGAGAAGCGGGAGGGGGCGCAGATACGCAGTATTTT
few	-	TRBV5-1	TRBJ2-5	CASSFLAPLETQYF	TGCGCCAGCAGCTTCCTAGCGCCTTTGGAGACCCAGTACTTC
-	-	TRBV2	TRBJ2-5	CASSQRNDQETQYF	TGTGCCAGCAGCCAGCGGAATGACCAAGAGACCCAGTACTTC
-	TRBD1	TRBV7-9	TRBJ1-5	CASSSDREGNQPQHF	TGTGCCAGCAGCTCCGACAGGGAAGGCAATCAGCCTCAGCATTTT
-	-	TRBV4-2	TRBJ1-1	CASSTRQDATLGGAFF	TGTGCCAGCAGCACGAGACAGGACGCTACCCTAGGAGGAGCTTTCTTT
few	-	TRBV29-1	TRBJ2-3	CSVERTDTQYF	TGCAGCGTTGAGAGAACAGATACGCAGTATTTT
-	-	TRBV18	TRBJ1-2	CASSRDAGTEYGYTF	TGTGCCAGCTCACGAGACGCCGGGACGGAATATGGCTACACCTTC
-	-	TRBV2	TRBJ2-7	CASSELQISYEQYF	TGTGCCAGCAGTGAATTGCAGATCTCCTACGAGCAGTACTTC
-	-	TRBV3-1	TRBJ2-1	CASSQGANNEQFF	TGTGCCAGCAGCCAAGGGGCTAACAATGAGCAGTTCTTC
-	-	TRBV5-6	TRBJ1-2	CASSRQPYGYTF	TGTGCCAGCAGCCGACAGCCGTATGGCTACACCTTC
-	-	TRBV29-1	TRBJ2-1	CSVSSSYNEQFF	TGCAGCGTTAGTAGCTCCTACAATGAGCAGTTCTTC
-	-	TRBV7-2	TRBJ1-1	CASSPDGIWGPEAFF	TGTGCCAGCAGCCCGGATGGTATATGGGGGCCTGAAGCTTTCTTT
-	-	TRBV20-1	TRBJ2-7	CSARESGRRTYEQYF	TGCAGTGCTAGAGAGTCTGGACGGAGAACCTACGAGCAGTACTTC
-	-	TRBV27	TRBJ1-1	CASSLGRGHGGAFF	TGTGCCAGCAGTTTGGGCAGGGGACACGGTGGAGCTTTCTTT
few	-	TRBV15	TRBJ2-5	CATSRVHHPETQYF	TGTGCCACCAGCAGAGTCCACCACCCAGAGACCCAGTACTTC
once	TRBD2	TRBV2	TRBJ2-3	CASSADSGSTDTQYF	TGTGCCAGCAGTGCGGATAGCGGGAGTACAGATACGCAGTATTTT
few	-	TRBV20-1	TRBJ2-3	CSVPVQQRDTQYF	TGCAGTGTCCCGGTGCAACAGAGAGATACGCAGTATTTT
-	-	TRBV20-1	TRBJ2-5	CSGCGTEETQYF	TGCAGTGGATGTGGTACAGAAGAGACCCAGTACTTC
few	-	TRBV5-1	TRBJ2-7	CASTAGLATYEQYF	TGCGCCAGCACCGCCGGCTTAGCGACCTACGAGCAGTACTTC
-	-	TRBV5-1	TRBJ2-1	CASSVDPTYNEQFF	TGCGCCAGCAGCGTGGACCCGACCTACAATGAGCAGTTCTTC
-	-	TRBV3-1	TRBJ2-5	CASSQGPTTTRETQYF	TGTGCCAGCAGCCAAGGACCCACAACGACTCGGGAGACCCAGTACTTC
-	-	TRBV20-1	TRBJ1-4	CSGLNTSPNEKLFF	TGCAGTGGCCTGAACACCTCGCCGAATGAAAAACTGTTTTTT
-	-	TRBV9	TRBJ2-2	CASSVRAFGTGELFF	TGTGCCAGCAGCGTTAGGGCATTTGGTACCGGGGAGCTGTTTTTT
-	-	TRBV3-1	TRBJ2-3	CASAVGDTQYF	TGTGCCAGCGCGGTGGGAGATACGCAGTATTTT
once	TRBD1	TRBV20-1	TRBJ2-1	CSASGGQVNNEQFF	TGCAGTGCCTCTGGGGGACAGGTTAACAATGAGCAGTTCTTC
few	-	TRBV20-1	TRBJ2-5	CSATRLDFQETQYF	TGCAGTGCGACCAGACTAGATTTTCAAGAGACCCAGTACTTC
-	TRBD1	TRBV20-1	TRBJ2-3	CSAHDRDRGFTDTQYF	TGCAGTGCCCATGACAGGGACAGGGGATTCACAGATACGCAGTATTTT
many	TRBD1	TRBV2	TRBJ2-7	CASSAMTGYSEQYF	TGTGCCAGCAGCGCGATGACAGGGTACTCCGAGCAGTACTTC
-	-	TRBV29-1	TRBJ1-1	CSVGEGRKNTEAFF	TGCAGCGTTGGAGAGGGTAGGAAGAACACTGAAGCTTTCTTT
few	-	TRBV7-2	TRBJ2-1	CASSLDRALANEQFF	TGTGCCAGCAGCTTAGACAGGGCCTTGGCCAATGAGCAGTTCTTC
-	-	TRBV9	TRBJ1-2	CASSAQEGFDYGYTF	TGTGCCAGCAGCGCCCAGGAGGGATTCGACTATGGCTACACCTTC
-	TRBD2	TRBV12-3/TRBV12-4	TRBJ2-3	CASSPAGIAGGLGTQYF	TGTGCCAGCAGCCCAGCCGGGATAGCGGGGGGCCTTGGTACGCAGTATTTT
few	TRBD2	TRBV29-1	TRBJ2-3	CSTKGRVITDTQYF	TGCAGCACAAAGGGGAGGGTGATCACAGATACGCAGTATTTT
few	-	TRBV5-1	TRBJ2-1	CASKFRGNYNEQFF	TGCGCCAGCAAGTTCCGGGGTAATTACAATGAGCAGTTCTTC
many	TRBD1	TRBV5-5	TRBJ1-2	CASSRDSVNYGYTF	TGTGCCAGCAGCCGGGACAGCGTCAACTATGGCTACACCTTC
-	TRBD2	TRBV5-1	TRBJ2-1	CASSPELRPRLAGVNEQFF	TGCGCCAGCAGCCCCGAACTTCGGCCGAGGCTAGCGGGGGTCAATGAGCAGTTCTTC
-	-	TRBV2	TRBJ2-1	CASSDDSAPHYNEQFF	TGTGCCAGCAGTGATGATAGTGCACCTCACTACAATGAGCAGTTCTTC
-	TRBD2	TRBV29-1	TRBJ2-1	CSVEQGGSEQFF	TGCAGCGTTGAGCAGGGCGGGAGTGAGCAGTTCTTC
-	-	TRBV28	TRBJ2-7	CASSLAAPHEQYF	TGTGCCAGCAGTTTAGCTGCGCCGCACGAGCAGTACTTC